The subject of this entry is one T cell receptor (beta chain). These data come from a study of blood T cell repertoires in COVID-19. The method was immunoSEQ multiplex PCR; TCRdb's version includes in-frame clones alone and lacks a portion of them. The sample records 200,000 to 300,000 clones, 84% being singletons. The CDR3 is 15 amino acids. V lost 7 bases to trimming and J lost 0 bases, with 16 bases between them. CDR1 is MNHEY and CDR2 is SMNVEV in the germline V gene (reference sequence). The source material was peripheral blood. The genes are TRBV27 and TRBJ2-7, with D possibly being TRBD2 (6 bases). The clonotype was recovered from a man aged 50 or older with acute or convalescent COVID-19. DNA of the CDR3: TGTGCCAGCACTAAAAGCGGGCCAATCTCCTACGAGCAGTACTTC. Its protein product is CASTKSGPISYEQYF.